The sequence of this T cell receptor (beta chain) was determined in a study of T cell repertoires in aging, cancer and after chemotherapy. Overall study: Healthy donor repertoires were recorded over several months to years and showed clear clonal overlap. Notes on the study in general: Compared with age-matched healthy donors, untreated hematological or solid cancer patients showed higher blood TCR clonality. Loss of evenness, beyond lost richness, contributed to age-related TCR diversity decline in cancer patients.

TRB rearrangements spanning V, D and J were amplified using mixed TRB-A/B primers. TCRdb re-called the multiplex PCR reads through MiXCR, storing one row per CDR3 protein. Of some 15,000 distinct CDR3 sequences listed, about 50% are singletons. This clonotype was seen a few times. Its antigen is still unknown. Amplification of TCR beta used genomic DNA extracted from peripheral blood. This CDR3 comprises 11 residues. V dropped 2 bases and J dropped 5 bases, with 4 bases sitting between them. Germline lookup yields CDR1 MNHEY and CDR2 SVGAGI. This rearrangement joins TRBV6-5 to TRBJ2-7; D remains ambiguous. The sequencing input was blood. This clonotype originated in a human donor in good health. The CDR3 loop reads CASSYLHEQYF. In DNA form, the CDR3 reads TGTGCCAGCAGTTACCTCCACGAGCAGTACTTC.